This TCR beta chain was obtained from a study of shared clonotypes between healthy human individuals. Study outcomes and limitations: Only blood underwent sampling, and tissue repertoires likely differ. Genetic and exposure-history diversity was limited by the few donors.

Some clones are missing from TCRdb's copy, which holds only in-frame ones; the method was immunoSEQ multiplex PCR. This sample yields around 1.9 million clones, of which 93% are seen a single time; approximately 1.6% belongs to the top ten. There are a few counts of this clone. Its antigen is unknown. The identical CDR3 is also encoded by other nucleotide sequences in the sample. Naive CD8 populations comprised CD45RO-negative cells positively selected for CCR7, excluding terminally differentiated effector memory CD45RA+ cells. The length of the CDR3 is 14 residues. Germline CDR1 MNHEY, CDR2 SVGAGI. With V trimmed by 5 bases and J by 2 bases, 3 bases remained unmatched.

The TCR comes from a man in his late teens or twenties in good health. Some clones in this sample may be carry-over from other donors' samples. The sequenced sample was naive CD8+ T cells from PBMCs. This sequence joins TRBV6-5 and TRBJ1-5; 7 bases match TRBD1. The CDR3 sequence: CASSNRGGNQPQHF. The CDR3 DNA is TGTGCCAGCAGTAACAGGGGTGGCAATCAGCCCCAGCATTTT.